This T cell receptor (beta chain) was found in a study of cytomegalovirus exposure and HLA in healthy donors (dated by TCRdb to between 2016 and 2019). A note on the overall study: In an earlier analysis of about 560 of the donors, 276 Gb of sequence data and about 110 million unique TCR beta sequences from about 179 million T cells were reported. An early release that covered about 640 HLA-typed donors contained approximately 320 gigabases of sequencing data and 75 million to 100 million unique TCR sequences. Of the 300 to 450 genotyped donors, less than 90% were placed in the genetic ancestry cluster associated with self-reported Caucasian donors. The study aimed to test whether signatures of past pathogen exposure could be identified by cataloging public T cell receptors. The study profiled the T cell repertoires of 550 to 700 subjects by immunosequencing and related them to cytomegalovirus serostatus. Along with the roughly 700-subject first cohort, a separate validation cohort of roughly 110 different subjects was used. High-throughput TCR immunosequencing, statistical association of individual TCRs with disease status, and machine learning were combined to predict cytomegalovirus infection status. A later analysis re-analyzed previously published TCR beta repertoires from 660 or so donors and added high-resolution HLA genotyping to study TCR occurrence patterns. Rather than drawing on any new phenotypic data, the later analysis identified candidate immune exposures from TCR beta sequences and the way those sequences occurred across donors. An earlier analysis of 587 of the donors applied high-throughput TCR beta sequencing to assess whether each TCR beta V gene segment acted as functional or pseudogenic. Alongside the repertoire data, information on donor age, sex, ethnicity and CMV serostatus was compiled. Genome-wide SNP genotypes for about 60% of the roughly 700 donors were used in a later genetic analysis, which treated that subset as a discovery cohort. All discovery cohort repertoires had been generated using a single sequencing platform. HLA typing covered class I and class II loci at four-digit resolution. Typing coverage differed by locus: A, B, C, DRB1 and DQB1 were typed in roughly 620-640 donors, DQA1 in roughly 510, DPA1 in over 600, and DPB1 in 400 to 480. About five DR-DQ haplotypes were handled as single units for association and clustering, since linkage in the cohort was strong. On average, approximately 250,000 unique TCR beta nucleotide sequences were sequenced per donor among 398 genotyped donors of the cohort, with roughly 19% of those sequences being non-productive. What the work shows at the level of the full study, not this receptor alone: HLA typing was unavailable for some donors at each locus, so association tests used only the typed subset. Across donors, most TCR sequences were observed very rarely, whereas some public TCRs were present in many individuals. The classifier was reported to diagnose cytomegalovirus status with high specificity and sensitivity in both the original cohort and the validation cohort. A later analysis found that TCR association rates varied across HLA loci, with DRB1 alleles showing the most associated TCRs and HLA-C alleles the fewest. In vitro tests confirmed that a few of the cytomegalovirus-associated TCR beta chains recognize cytomegalovirus antigens. A further reported finding was that TCR beta sequences accurately predicted the HLA-A and HLA-B alleles for most subjects in the first cohort. CMV serostatus was the only immune exposure information available for the cohort. In a later analysis, over 15,000 TCR beta sequences were associated with specific HLA alleles at a false discovery rate of 0.05. In a later genetic analysis, a missense DCLRE1C variant was associated with V-gene and J-gene trimming of TCR beta chains, and the association was replicated in an independent cohort. In the study, approximately 150 TCR beta chains were listed as associated with cytomegalovirus. In a later analysis, HLA-associated TCR beta chains showed more clonal expansion and lower generation probabilities than non-associated chains that were equally common. A cluster of highly shared sequence variants was judged likely to represent a technical artifact of the sequencing pipeline. It was suggested by the authors that the approach could potentially be generalized to other disease states and immunological phenotypes. Strong co-occurrence of HLA alleles, especially DR and DQ, made assigning TCR associations to individual alleles difficult. Several of the top co-occurrence clusters appeared to be linked to parvovirus B19, influenza, CMV and Epstein-Barr virus, according to a later analysis. The cohort was sequenced for TCR beta chains only, and without alpha or paired-chain data the features that could be detected were limited. In a later genetic analysis, fewer N-insertions in productive TCRs were reported among donors in an Asian-associated ancestry cluster than the 666-donor mean. In a later analysis, most CMV-associated TCR beta chains were found to appear HLA-restricted, with HLA associations seemingly driven largely by CMV exposure. Because the 87-base-pair reads could not distinguish some IMGT-functional V segments, including TRBV6-2 and TRBV6-3, those segments were excluded. Linkage disequilibrium might explain the correlated functional status among segregating V segments, but an unknown experimental factor could not be excluded. About 17 rarely observed V segments, including chromosome 9 orphons, were excluded from the earlier analysis of several hundred of the donors because counts were too low. In an earlier analysis of around 500 of the donors, most TCR beta V segments appeared in productive rearrangements about 90% or about 30% of the time, broadly matching IMGT annotations. Presence/absence analyses assumed roughly uniform sequencing depth across donors, an assumption that may not hold.

Library creation used the immunoSEQ multiplex PCR assay. For the multiplex PCR, a mixture combining 60 forward primers for TCR Vbeta segments and 13 reverse primers for TCR Jbeta segments was used. The CDR3 region of rearranged TCR beta genes was amplified from genomic DNA with a multiplex PCR assay. Amplified TCR beta libraries were sequenced as 87-base-pair reads on the Illumina HiSeq System. In the authors' own workflow: Across the 500 to 850 repertoires, a later analysis counted roughly 77 million unique TCR beta chains, around 11 million of which were shared by at least two donors. A nearest-neighbor algorithm error-corrected the raw reads and collapsed the reads into unique sequences, merging closely related sequences to remove PCR and sequencing errors. CDR3 sequences were aligned to IMGT reference sequences to assign V, D and J gene segments. For a sequence to be retained, at least a six-nucleotide match to both a V gene segment and a J gene segment was required. Rearrangements were called productive when the CDR3 lacked stop codons and stayed in frame with V and J; all others were non-productive. CDR3 was defined by IMGT convention, running from the second conserved V-encoded cysteine to the conserved J-encoded phenylalanine. In an earlier analysis of approximately 500 of the donors, sequences lacking an unambiguous match to a single V gene segment were excluded. In an earlier analysis of some 590 of the donors, a V segment was called functional when productive rearrangements were above 56.7%, and segregating when the standard deviation between donors exceeded 5%. A statistical classification framework was developed to diagnose cytomegalovirus status using the catalog of TCR beta chain sequences. In a later analysis, TCR nucleotide sequences were compared against IMGT/GENE-DB human TR gene sequences so that V and J genes could be assigned. A later analysis assigned CDR3 sequences and most-parsimonious VDJ recombination scenarios with the TCRdist pipeline. In a later analysis, every TCR beta chain was defined by the combination of its CDR3 amino acid sequence and its V-gene family, and reads without a unique V-gene family were dropped. As a way to deal with suspected cross-contamination and a sequencing artifact, a later analysis dropped roughly 600 nucleotide sequences that were highly shared and had low generation probability. In a later analysis, a clonal expansion index for each public chain was calculated from normalized within-repertoire ranks of inferred template counts. In a later analysis, generation probabilities were computed using a VDJ recombination model fitted to out-of-frame rearrangements, and the results were checked against IGoR. A later analysis scored TCR-TCR, TCR-HLA and TCR-CMV co-occurrence with hypergeometric tests, applying a repertoire-size bias correction to TCR pairs. In a later analysis, false discovery rates were estimated by permuting HLA or CMV assignments 20 times. In a later analysis, co-occurring TCRs were grouped using DBSCAN, with TCRdist sequence similarity added in when clustering inside HLA-allele-positive subsets. Repertoires with fewer than 30,000 or more than 120,000 public chains, plus five repertoires with anomalous nucleotide sharing, were excluded from co-occurrence clustering. This is the immuneACCESS table as TCRdb keeps it, with only in-frame sequences that have V and J called. A part of the clones is gone; compared with another copy, unresolved V genes explain less than half, and the rest is unexplained. The V and J calls and clone size come from that table; D and trimming were worked out from the DNA. The sample has approximately 300,000 clones on record, under 90% of them singletons. The ten largest clones take up about 0.29% of the sample.

In total, fewer than 750 healthy bone marrow donors made up the cohort. At the time of sampling, every cohort member was nominally healthy, though immune exposures that went unrecorded were likely present. The donor was CMV seronegative and was included in the group of a few hundred seronegative cohort members. A peripheral blood sample was provided by each donor, and peripheral blood mononuclear cells were used for TCR beta sequencing. The Qiagen DNeasy Blood Extraction Kit was used to extract genomic DNA from the blood cell samples. For CDR1 and CDR2, the germline V gene (reference sequence) lists PRHDT and FYEKMQ. At the junction V is shortened by 2 bases and J by 2 bases, with 12 bases in between. Including the terminal cysteine and phenylalanine, the CDR3 comprises 15 residues. Of all the DNA, just the CDR3 is kept, 45 bases in frame from base 1. In the case of this clone: Its antigen remains unidentified. Base qualities were left out, and no much larger clone turns up one base away.

Recombination joined TRBV13 with TRBJ2-5; a tentative D match to TRBD2 spans 7 bases. Sequencing was carried out using PBMCs. This sequence originates from a girl aged 2 to 9 in good health and CMV-seronegative. The CDR3 is CASSLRGRGQETQYF. The nucleotide sequence reads TGTGCCAGCAGCTTAAGGGGGAGGGGTCAAGAGACCCAGTACTTC.